Detailed here is one T cell receptor beta chain. Antigen unknown. The germline V gene encodes CDR1 SGHNT and CDR2 YYREEE (reference sequence). The CDR3 has 17 residues. The V gene end was trimmed by 3 bases and the J gene end by 2 bases; junction bases not matched to a gene: 4. The table came from immunoSEQ multiplex PCR; TCRdb's copy has only in-frame clones and leaves some out. This table holds tens of thousands of clones, nearly 95% found once. Having surgery to correct congenital heart defects, healthy Finnish infants acted as the donors. Only four of the eight donors provided an approximately 0.5-1 mL blood sample. Genomic DNA was extracted from every available blood leukocyte. The source of the sample is a study of human thymus T cells. Broader study findings: Thymic and blood repertoires appeared to show biased V and J gene usage.

J is TRBJ2-2 and V is TRBV5-4; 13 positions agree with TRBD2. The TCR originated in a boy under two years old with a congenital heart defect but otherwise immunologically healthy. What was sequenced was blood. The CDR3 region has the DNA TGTGCCAGCAGCTGGGGACTAGCGGGGCTCAACACCGGGGAGCTGTTTTTT. This encodes CASSWGLAGLNTGELFF.